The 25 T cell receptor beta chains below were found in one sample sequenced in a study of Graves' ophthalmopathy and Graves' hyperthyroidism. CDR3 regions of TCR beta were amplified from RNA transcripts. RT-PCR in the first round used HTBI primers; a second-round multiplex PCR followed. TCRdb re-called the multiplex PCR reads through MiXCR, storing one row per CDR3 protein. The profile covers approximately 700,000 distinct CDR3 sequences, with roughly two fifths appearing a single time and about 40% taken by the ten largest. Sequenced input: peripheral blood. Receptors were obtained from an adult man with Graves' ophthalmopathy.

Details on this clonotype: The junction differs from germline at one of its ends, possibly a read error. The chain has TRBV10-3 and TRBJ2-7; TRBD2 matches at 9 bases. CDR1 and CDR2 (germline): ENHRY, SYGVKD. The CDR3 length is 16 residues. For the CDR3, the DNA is TGTGCCAGCAGTTCTTGGCGGGGGGGCCACGCCTACGAGCAGTACTTC. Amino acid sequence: CASSSWRGGHAYEQYF.

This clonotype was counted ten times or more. The CDR3 DNA is TGTGCCAGCAGTGAAACCCCCTTGGGCTACACCTTC. Amino acids: CASSETPLGYTF. The chain links TRBV25-1 to TRBJ1-2; D is unresolved. CDR3 length: 12 amino acids. CDR1 is MGHDK and CDR2 is SYGVNS in the germline V gene. V shed 2 bases and J shed 8 bases, with 9 bases lying between them.

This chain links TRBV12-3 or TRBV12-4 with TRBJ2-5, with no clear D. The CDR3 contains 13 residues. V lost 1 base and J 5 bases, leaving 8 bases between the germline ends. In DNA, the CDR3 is TGTGCCAGCAGTTTAGGCAACCTGGAGACCCAGTACTTC. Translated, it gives CASSLGNLETQYF.

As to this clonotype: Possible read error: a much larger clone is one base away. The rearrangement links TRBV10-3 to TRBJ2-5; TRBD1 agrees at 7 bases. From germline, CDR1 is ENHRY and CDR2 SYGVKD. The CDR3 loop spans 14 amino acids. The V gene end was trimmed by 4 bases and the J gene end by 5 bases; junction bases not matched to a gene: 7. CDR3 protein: CAISGTGTRETQYF. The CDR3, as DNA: TGTGCCATCAGTGGGACAGGTACTAGGGAGACCCAGTACTTC.

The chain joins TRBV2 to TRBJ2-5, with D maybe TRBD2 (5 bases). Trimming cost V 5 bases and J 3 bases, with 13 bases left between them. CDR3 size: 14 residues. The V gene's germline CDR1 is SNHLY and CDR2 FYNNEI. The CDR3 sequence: CASSLSLAEETQYF. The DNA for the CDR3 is TGTGCCAGCAGTTTATCGCTAGCCGAAGAGACCCAGTACTTC.

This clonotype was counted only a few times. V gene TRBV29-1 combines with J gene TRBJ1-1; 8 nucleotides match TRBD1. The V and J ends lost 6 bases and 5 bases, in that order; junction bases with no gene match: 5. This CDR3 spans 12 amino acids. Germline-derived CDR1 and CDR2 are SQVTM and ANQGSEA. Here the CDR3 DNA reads TGCAGCGTGGCCGGGACAGGAACTGAAGCTTTCTTT. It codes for CSVAGTGTEAFF. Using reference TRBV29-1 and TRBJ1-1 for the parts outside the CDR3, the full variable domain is SAVISQKPSRDICQRGTSLTIQCQVDSQVTMMFWYRQQPGQSLTLIATANQGSEATYESGFVIDKFPISRPNLTFSTLTVSNMSPEDSSIYLCSVAGTGTEAFFGQGTRLTVV.

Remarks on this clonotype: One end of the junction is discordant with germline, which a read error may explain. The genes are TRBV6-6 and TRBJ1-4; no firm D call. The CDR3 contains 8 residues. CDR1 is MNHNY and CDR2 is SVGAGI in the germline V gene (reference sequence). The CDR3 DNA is TGTGCCAGCAGTAAGGTTAGGTTT. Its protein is CASSKVRF.

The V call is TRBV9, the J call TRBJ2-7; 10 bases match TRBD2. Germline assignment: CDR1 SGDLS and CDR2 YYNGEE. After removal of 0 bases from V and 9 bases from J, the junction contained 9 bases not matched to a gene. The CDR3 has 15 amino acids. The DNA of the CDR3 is TGTGCCAGCAGCGTAGGAGCTAGCGGGAGAATCGGGCAGTACTTC. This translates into CASSVGASGRIGQYF. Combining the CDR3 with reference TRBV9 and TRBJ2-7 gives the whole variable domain DSGVTQTPKHLITATGQRVTLRCSPRSGDLSVYWYQQSLDQGLQFLIQYYNGEERAKGNILERFSAQQFPDLHSELNLSSLELGDSALYFCASSVGASGRIGQYFGPGTRLTVT.

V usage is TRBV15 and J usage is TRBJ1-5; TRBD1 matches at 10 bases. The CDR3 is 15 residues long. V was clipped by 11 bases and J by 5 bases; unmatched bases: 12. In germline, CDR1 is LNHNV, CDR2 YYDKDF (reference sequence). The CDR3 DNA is TGTGCCTGGAGTTCGGACAGGGGGGAAGATCAGCCCCAGCATTTT. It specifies CAWSSDRGEDQPQHF.

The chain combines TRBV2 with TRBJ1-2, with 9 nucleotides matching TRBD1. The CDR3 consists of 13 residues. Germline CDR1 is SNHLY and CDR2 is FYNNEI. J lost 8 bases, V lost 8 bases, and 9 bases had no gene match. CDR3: CASRSQGAEGYTF. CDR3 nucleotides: TGTGCCAGCCGATCACAGGGGGCAGAAGGCTACACCTTC.

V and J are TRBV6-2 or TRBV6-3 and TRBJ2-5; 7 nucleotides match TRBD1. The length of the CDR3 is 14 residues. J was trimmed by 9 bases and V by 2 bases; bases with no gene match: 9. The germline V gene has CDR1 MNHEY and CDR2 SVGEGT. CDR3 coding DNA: TGTGCCAGCAGTTACGAGGGGGCTTGGCAGCCCCAGTACTTC. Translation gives CASSYEGAWQPQYF.

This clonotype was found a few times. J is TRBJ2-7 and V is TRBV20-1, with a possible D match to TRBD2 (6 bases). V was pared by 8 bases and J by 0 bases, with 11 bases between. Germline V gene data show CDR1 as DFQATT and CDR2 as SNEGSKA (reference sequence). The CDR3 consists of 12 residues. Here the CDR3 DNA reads TGCAGTCCGGGACTGGGCTCCTACGAGCAGTACTTC. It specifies CSPGLGSYEQYF.

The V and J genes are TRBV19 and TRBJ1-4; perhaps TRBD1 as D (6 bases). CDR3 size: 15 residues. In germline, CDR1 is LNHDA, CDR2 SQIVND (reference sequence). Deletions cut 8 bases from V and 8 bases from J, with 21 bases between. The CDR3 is CASRTGGRGGEKLFF. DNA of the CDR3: TGTGCCAGTCGAACTGGGGGCAGGGGAGGCGAAAAACTGTTTTTT.

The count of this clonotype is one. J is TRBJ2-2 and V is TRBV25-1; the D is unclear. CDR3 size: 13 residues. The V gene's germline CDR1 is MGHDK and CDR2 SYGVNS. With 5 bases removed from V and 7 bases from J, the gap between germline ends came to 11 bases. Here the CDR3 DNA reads TGTGCCAGCAGTCCAGACTGGCGCGGGGAGCTGTTTTTT. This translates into CASSPDWRGELFF.

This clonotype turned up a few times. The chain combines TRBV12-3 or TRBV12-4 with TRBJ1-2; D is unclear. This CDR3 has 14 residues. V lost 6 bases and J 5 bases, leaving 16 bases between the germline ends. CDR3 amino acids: CASRSSGSRYGYTF. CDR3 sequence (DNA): TGTGCCAGCAGAAGTTCGGGGTCTCGATATGGCTACACCTTC.

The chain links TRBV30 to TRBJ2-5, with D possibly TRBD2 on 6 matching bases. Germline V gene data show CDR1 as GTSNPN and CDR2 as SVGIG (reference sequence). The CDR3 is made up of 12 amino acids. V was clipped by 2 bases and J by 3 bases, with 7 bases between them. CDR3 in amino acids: CAWSRREETQYF. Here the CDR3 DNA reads TGTGCCTGGAGTCGGAGGGAAGAGACCCAGTACTTC.

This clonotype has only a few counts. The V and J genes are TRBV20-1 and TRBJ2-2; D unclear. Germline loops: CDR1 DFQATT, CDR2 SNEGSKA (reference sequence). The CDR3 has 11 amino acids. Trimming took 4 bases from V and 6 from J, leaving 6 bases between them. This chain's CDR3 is CSAILSGELFF. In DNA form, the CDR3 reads TGCAGTGCTATATTGTCCGGGGAGCTGTTTTTT.

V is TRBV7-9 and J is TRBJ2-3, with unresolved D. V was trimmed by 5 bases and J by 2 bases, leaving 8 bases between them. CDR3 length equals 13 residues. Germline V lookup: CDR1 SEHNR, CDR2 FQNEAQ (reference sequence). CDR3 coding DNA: TGTGCCAGCAGCCAAGTGATCACAGATACGCAGTATTTT. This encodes CASSQVITDTQYF. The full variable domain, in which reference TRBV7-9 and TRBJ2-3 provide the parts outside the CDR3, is DTGVSQNPRHKITKRGQNVTFRCDPISEHNRLYWYRQTLGQGPEFLTYFQNEAQLEKSRLLSDRFSAERPKGSFSTLEIQRTEQGDSAMYLCASSQVITDTQYFGPGTRLTVL.

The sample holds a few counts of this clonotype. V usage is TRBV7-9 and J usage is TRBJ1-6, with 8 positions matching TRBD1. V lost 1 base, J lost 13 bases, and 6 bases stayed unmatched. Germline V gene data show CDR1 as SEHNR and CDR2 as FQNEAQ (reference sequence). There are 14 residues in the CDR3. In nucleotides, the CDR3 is TGTGCCAGCAGCTTAGACAGGGGGGGATTTCCCCTCCACTTT. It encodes CASSLDRGGFPLHF.

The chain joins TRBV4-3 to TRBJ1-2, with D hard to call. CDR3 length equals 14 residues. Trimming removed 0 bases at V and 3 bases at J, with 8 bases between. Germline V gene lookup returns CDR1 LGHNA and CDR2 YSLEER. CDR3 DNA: TGCGCCAGCAGCCAAGATATACTCGACTATGGCTACACCTTC. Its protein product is CASSQDILDYGYTF.

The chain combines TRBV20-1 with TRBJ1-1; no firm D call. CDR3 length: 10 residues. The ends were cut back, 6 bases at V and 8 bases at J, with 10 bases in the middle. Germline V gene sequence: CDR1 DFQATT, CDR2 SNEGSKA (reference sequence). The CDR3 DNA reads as TGCAGTGCCAGACGGGAGGAAGCTTTCTTT. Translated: CSARREEAFF.

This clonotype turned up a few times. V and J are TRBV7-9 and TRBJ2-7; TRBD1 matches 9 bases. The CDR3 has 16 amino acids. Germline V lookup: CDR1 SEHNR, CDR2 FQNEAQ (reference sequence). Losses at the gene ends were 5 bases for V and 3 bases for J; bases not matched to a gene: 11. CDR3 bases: TGTGCCAGCAGCCAAACCCGGGACAGGGCTAGCTACGAGCAGTACTTC. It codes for CASSQTRDRASYEQYF.

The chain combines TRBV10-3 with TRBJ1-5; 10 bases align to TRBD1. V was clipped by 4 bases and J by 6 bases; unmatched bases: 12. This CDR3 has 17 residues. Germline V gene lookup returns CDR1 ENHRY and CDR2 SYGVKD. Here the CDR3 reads CAISVSGTGAGVQPQHF. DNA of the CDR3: TGTGCCATCAGTGTCTCCGGGACAGGGGCAGGCGTTCAGCCCCAGCATTTT.

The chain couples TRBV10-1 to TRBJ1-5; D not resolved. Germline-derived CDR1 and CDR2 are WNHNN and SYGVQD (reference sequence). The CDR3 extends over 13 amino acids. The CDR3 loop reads CSASPQDNQPQHF. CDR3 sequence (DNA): TGCAGTGCCAGTCCCCAGGACAATCAGCCCCAGCATTTT.

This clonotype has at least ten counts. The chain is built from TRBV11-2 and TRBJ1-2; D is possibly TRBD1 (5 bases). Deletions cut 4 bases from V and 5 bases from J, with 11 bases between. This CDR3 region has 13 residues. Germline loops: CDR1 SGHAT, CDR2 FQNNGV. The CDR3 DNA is TGTGCCAGCAGCTCGGGGCCGACTTATGGCTACACCTTC. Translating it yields CASSSGPTYGYTF.